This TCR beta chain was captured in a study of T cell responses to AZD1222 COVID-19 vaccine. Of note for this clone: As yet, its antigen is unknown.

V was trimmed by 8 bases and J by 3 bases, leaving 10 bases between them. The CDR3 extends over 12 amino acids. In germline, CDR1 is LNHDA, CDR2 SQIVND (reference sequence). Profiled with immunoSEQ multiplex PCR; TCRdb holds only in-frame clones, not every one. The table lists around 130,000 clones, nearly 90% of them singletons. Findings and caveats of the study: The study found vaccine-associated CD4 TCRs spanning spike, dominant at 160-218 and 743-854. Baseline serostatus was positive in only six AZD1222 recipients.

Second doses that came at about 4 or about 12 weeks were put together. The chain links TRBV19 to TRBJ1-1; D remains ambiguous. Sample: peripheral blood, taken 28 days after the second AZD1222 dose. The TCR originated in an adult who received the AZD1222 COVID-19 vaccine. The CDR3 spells CASRLRYTEAFF. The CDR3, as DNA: TGTGCCAGTCGTTTGCGATACACTGAAGCTTTCTTT.